One and the same sample provided the 22 T cell receptor beta chains below, sequenced in a study of blood T cell repertoires in COVID-19. TCRdb keeps only in-frame clones here, not all; method: immunoSEQ multiplex PCR. The sample has 130,000 to 150,000 clones; around nine tenths are singletons. Sequenced input: PBMCs or T cells enriched from blood (not recorded which). Receptors were obtained from a woman aged 30 to 39 with acute COVID-19.

This clone was recorded only once. The chain employs TRBV28 and TRBJ2-7; the match to TRBD1 covers 9 bases. Germline CDR1 reads MDHEN; CDR2 reads SYDVKM. The CDR3 extends over 15 amino acids. Trimming cost V 6 bases and J 3 bases; bases outside gene matches: 9. CDR3 sequence reads: CASSPAGTGIYEQYF. CDR3 sequence (DNA): TGTGCCAGCAGCCCCGCCGGGACAGGGATCTACGAGCAGTACTTC. The variable domain in full, with the rest retrieved from reference TRBV28 and TRBJ2-7, is DVKVTQSSRYLVKRTGEKVFLECVQDMDHENMFWYRQDPGLGLRLIYFSYDVKMKEKGDIPEGYSVSREKKERFSLILESASTNQTSMYLCASSPAGTGIYEQYFGPGTRLTVT.

The gene calls are TRBV29-1 and TRBJ2-7, with 10 bases matching TRBD1. Germline assignment: CDR1 SQVTM and CDR2 ANQGSEA. CDR3 size: 14 residues. The ends lost 8 bases at V and 4 bases at J; junction bases unmatched: 11. The CDR3 is CSTRGQGGVYEQYF. CDR3 DNA sequence: TGCAGCACCCGAGGACAGGGGGGTGTTTACGAGCAGTACTTC.

This sequence joins TRBV6-5 and TRBJ1-5, with TRBD1 matching 7 bases. CDR1 and CDR2 from the germline V gene are MNHEY and SVGAGI. The CDR3 runs 13 residues. V trimming: 6 bases; J trimming: 11 bases; junction bases outside the gene matches: 10. This CDR3 reads CASSLTSQGAQHF. The CDR3 DNA sequence: TGTGCCAGCAGCCTTACTTCTCAGGGGGCCCAGCATTTT.

In this sample, this clone turned up once. The chain recombines TRBV3-1 (or the pseudogene TRBV3-2) with TRBJ1-2; TRBD1 is a possible D gene (5 bases). Germline assignment: CDR1 LGHDT and CDR2 YNNKEL (reference sequence). This CDR3 is built from 14 residues. V dropped 1 base and J dropped 4 bases, with 10 bases sitting between them. This chain's CDR3 is CASSQAQGLYGYTF. CDR3 nucleotide sequence: TGTGCCAGCAGCCAAGCGCAGGGTCTCTATGGCTACACCTTC.

The chain combines TRBV6-5 with TRBJ2-7; TRBD2 is a possible D gene (5 bases). V lost 4 bases and J lost 2, with 15 bases in between. CDR1 is MNHEY and CDR2 is SVGAGI in the germline V gene. The CDR3 length is 15 residues. DNA for the CDR3: TGTGCCAGCAGTTCCCGCCCAGCGGCCACCTACGAGCAGTACTTC. It specifies CASSSRPAATYEQYF.

The chain joins TRBV5-1 to TRBJ2-1; 10 nucleotides line up with TRBD2. Germline CDR1 SGHRS, CDR2 YFSETQ. With V trimmed by 4 bases and J by 9 bases, 10 bases remained unmatched. The CDR3 sequence is 15 residues long. CDR3 sequence: CASSSTAGGPGEQFF. The DNA for the CDR3 is TGCGCCAGCAGCAGCACAGCGGGAGGGCCGGGTGAGCAGTTCTTC.

This clone occurred a few times. CDR3 in DNA: TGTGCCAGCACGGGGTCGGGCTATGGCTACACCTTC. Translating it yields CASTGSGYGYTF. The J gene is TRBJ1-2, the V gene TRBV6-5; D is unclear. CDR1 is MNHEY and CDR2 is SVGAGI in the germline V gene. With 7 bases removed from V and 4 bases from J, the gap between germline ends came to 10 bases. The CDR3 sequence is 12 residues long.

The chain combines TRBV29-1 with TRBJ2-1; D might be TRBD1 (6 bases). The CDR3 runs 16 residues. Per the germline V gene, CDR1 is SQVTM and CDR2 is ANQGSEA. The germline V and J ends were trimmed by 3 bases and 2 bases, with 17 bases remaining between them. Written as DNA, the CDR3 is TGCAGCGTTGATAAACCCCCAGGGGCCACCTACAATGAGCAGTTCTTC. Its translation: CSVDKPPGATYNEQFF.

The genes are TRBV6-1 and TRBJ1-2; D uncertain. This CDR3 is built from 13 residues. V was pared by 3 bases and J by 4 bases, with 9 bases between. The germline CDR1 and CDR2 sequences are MNHNS and SASEGT. CDR3 nucleotides: TGTGCCAGCAGTGAGGGCGGGCTCTATGGCTACACCTTC. Protein product: CASSEGGLYGYTF.

The chain recombines TRBV30 with TRBJ1-5, with D possibly TRBD1 on 5 matching bases. Per the germline V gene, CDR1 is GTSNPN and CDR2 is SVGIG (reference sequence). There are 14 residues in the CDR3. Trimming stripped 4 bases from V and 0 bases from J, with 10 bases between. The CDR3 DNA sequence: TGTGCCTGGATTCAGGGCTATAGCAATCAGCCCCAGCATTTT. Translating gives CAWIQGYSNQPQHF.

CDR3 sequence reads: CASSFVSYEQYF. CDR3 coding DNA: TGTGCCAGCAGCTTCGTGAGCTACGAGCAGTACTTC. J is TRBJ2-7 and V is TRBV11-2; D is undetermined. Per germline, CDR1 SGHAT and CDR2 FQNNGV. This CDR3 comprises 12 residues. With 3 bases removed from V and 3 bases from J, the gap between germline ends came to 6 bases. The variable domain in full, completed from reference TRBV11-2 and TRBJ2-7, reads EAGVAQSPRYKIIEKRQSVAFWCNPISGHATLYWYQQILGQGPKLLIQFQNNGVVDDSQLPKDRFSAERLKGVDSTLKIQPAKLEDSAVYLCASSFVSYEQYFGPGTRLTVT.

The rearrangement links TRBV3-1 (or the pseudogene TRBV3-2) to TRBJ2-2, with a tentative D call TRBD2 (7 bases). The V and J ends lost 0 bases and 0 bases respectively, with 14 bases between them. Germline assignment: CDR1 LGHDT and CDR2 YNNKEL (reference sequence). This CDR3 has 18 residues. The DNA for the CDR3 is TGTGCCAGCAGCCAAGAGAGAGGGGGGGGCCCGAACACCGGGGAGCTGTTTTTT. Translating it yields CASSQERGGGPNTGELFF.

This chain links TRBV28 with TRBJ2-3, with 8 nucleotides matching TRBD2. Germline CDR1 is MDHEN and CDR2 is SYDVKM. Trimming at V came to 4 bases and at J to 3 bases, leaving 9 bases not matched to a gene. The length of the CDR3 is 16 residues. The CDR3 region is CASSSLGLVSTDTQYF. For the CDR3, the DNA is TGTGCCAGCAGTTCGCTGGGACTAGTAAGTACAGATACGCAGTATTTT. The variable domain in full, completed from reference TRBV28 and TRBJ2-3, reads DVKVTQSSRYLVKRTGEKVFLECVQDMDHENMFWYRQDPGLGLRLIYFSYDVKMKEKGDIPEGYSVSREKKERFSLILESASTNQTSMYLCASSSLGLVSTDTQYFGPGTRLTVL.

This sequence joins TRBV24-1 and TRBJ2-7; TRBD1 agrees at 8 bases. CDR3 size: 15 residues. The germline V gene has CDR1 KGHDR and CDR2 SFDVKD. The ends lost 3 bases at V and 5 bases at J; junction bases unmatched: 8. The CDR3 DNA is TGTGCCACCAGTGATCCCCGACAGGGGAGTAACGAGCAGTACTTC. It is translated as CATSDPRQGSNEQYF.

Only a few counts were recorded for this clone. The chain employs TRBV5-1 and TRBJ1-5; D possibly corresponds to TRBD1 (5 bases). CDR3 length: 14 amino acids. Germline values: CDR1 SGHRS, CDR2 YFSETQ. V was trimmed by 0 bases and J by 7 bases, leaving 11 bases between them. CDR3 region: CASSLAGTEQPQHF. CDR3 sequence (DNA): TGCGCCAGCAGCTTGGCCGGGACTGAACAGCCCCAGCATTTT.

V gene TRBV3-1 (or the pseudogene TRBV3-2) combines with J gene TRBJ2-2, with TRBD2 as a possible D gene (7 bases). This CDR3 comprises 16 residues. The germline V gene encodes CDR1 LGHDT and CDR2 YNNKEL (reference sequence). Trimming shortened V by 1 base and J by 1 base, and 10 bases separated the two germline ends. CDR3 sequence reads: CASSQGGGLNTGELFF. CDR3 nucleotides: TGTGCCAGCAGCCAAGGCGGGGGCTTGAACACCGGGGAGCTGTTTTTT.

The gene calls are TRBV30 and TRBJ1-1; D may be TRBD1 (6 bases). The CDR3 sequence is 13 residues long. Germline assignment: CDR1 GTSNPN and CDR2 SVGIG (reference sequence). Trimming cost V 2 bases and J 2 bases, with 9 bases left between them. CDR3 in amino acids: CAWSSRGNTEAFF. CDR3 nucleotides: TGTGCCTGGAGTAGCAGGGGAAACACTGAAGCTTTCTTT.

The rearrangement uses TRBV27 and TRBJ2-3; D might be TRBD1 (6 bases). Germline V gene data show CDR1 as MNHEY and CDR2 as SMNVEV (reference sequence). This CDR3 comprises 15 residues. The V gene lost 1 base and the J gene lost 2 bases, with 10 bases spanning the gap. The DNA for the CDR3 is TGTGCCAGCAGTTTATTAGGGGGTAACACAGATACGCAGTATTTT. Residues: CASSLLGGNTDTQYF.

The rearrangement joins TRBV7-9 to TRBJ1-1, with D maybe TRBD1 (6 bases). Between the trimmed V and J ends, which lost 8 bases and 3 bases, there was a span of 25 bases. The CDR3 spans 17 residues. The germline gives CDR1 SEHNR, CDR2 FQNEAQ (reference sequence). The CDR3 reads CASRTKQGRGGDTEAFF. CDR3 nucleotides: TGTGCCAGCCGAACCAAACAGGGAAGGGGAGGGGACACTGAAGCTTTCTTT.

The chain combines TRBV27 with TRBJ1-4; D not certain. This CDR3 contains 14 residues. CDR1 and CDR2 from the germline V gene are MNHEY and SMNVEV (reference sequence). V lost 4 bases and J lost 8, with 14 bases in between. In DNA form, the CDR3 reads TGTGCCAGCAGTTCACCACTGCCAGGAGAAAAACTGTTTTTT. It encodes CASSSPLPGEKLFF.

The CDR3 DNA reads as TGTGCCAGCAGGGGGGGGACCGGTTCCGGGGAGCTGTTTTTT. Translation gives CASRGGTGSGELFF. V and J are TRBV2 and TRBJ2-2, with 7 bases fitting TRBD2. This CDR3 has 14 residues. CDR1 SNHLY and CDR2 FYNNEI come from the germline V gene. Losses at the gene ends were 6 bases for V and 6 bases for J; bases not matched to a gene: 7.

The rearrangement links TRBV5-5 to TRBJ2-5; 8 bases line up with TRBD2. The germline CDR1 and CDR2 sequences are SGHKS and YYEKEE (reference sequence). This CDR3 is 14 amino acids long. The trim removed 0 bases at V and 5 bases at J, leaving 3 bases unmatched. CDR3 DNA sequence: TGTGCCAGCAGCTTGGAGGCTAGCGGGGAGACCCAGTACTTC. Protein product: CASSLEASGETQYF.